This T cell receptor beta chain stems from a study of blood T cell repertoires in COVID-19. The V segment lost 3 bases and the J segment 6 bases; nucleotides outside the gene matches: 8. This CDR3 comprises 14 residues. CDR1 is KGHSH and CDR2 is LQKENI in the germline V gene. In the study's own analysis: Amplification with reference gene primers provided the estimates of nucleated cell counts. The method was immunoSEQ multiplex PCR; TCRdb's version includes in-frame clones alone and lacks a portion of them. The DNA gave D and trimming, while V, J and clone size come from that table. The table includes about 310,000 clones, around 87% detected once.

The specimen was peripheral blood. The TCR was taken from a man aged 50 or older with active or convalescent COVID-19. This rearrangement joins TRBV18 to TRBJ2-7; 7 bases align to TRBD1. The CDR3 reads CASSPLRQGREQYF. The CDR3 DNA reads TGTGCCAGCTCACCTTTGAGACAGGGACGCGAGCAGTACTTC.